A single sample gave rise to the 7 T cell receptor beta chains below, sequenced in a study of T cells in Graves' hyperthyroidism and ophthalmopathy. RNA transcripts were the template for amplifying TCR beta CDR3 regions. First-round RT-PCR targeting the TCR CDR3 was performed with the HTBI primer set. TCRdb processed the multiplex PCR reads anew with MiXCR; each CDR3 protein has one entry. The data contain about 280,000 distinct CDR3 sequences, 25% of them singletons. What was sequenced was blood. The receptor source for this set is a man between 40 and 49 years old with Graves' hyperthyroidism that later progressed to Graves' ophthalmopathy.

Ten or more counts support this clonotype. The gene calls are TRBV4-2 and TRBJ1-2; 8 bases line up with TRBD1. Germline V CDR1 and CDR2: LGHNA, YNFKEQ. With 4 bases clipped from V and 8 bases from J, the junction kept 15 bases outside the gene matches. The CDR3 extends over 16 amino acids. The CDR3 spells CASSRVKEGQARGYTF. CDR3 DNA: TGTGCCAGCAGCCGAGTTAAAGAGGGACAGGCACGAGGCTACACCTTC.

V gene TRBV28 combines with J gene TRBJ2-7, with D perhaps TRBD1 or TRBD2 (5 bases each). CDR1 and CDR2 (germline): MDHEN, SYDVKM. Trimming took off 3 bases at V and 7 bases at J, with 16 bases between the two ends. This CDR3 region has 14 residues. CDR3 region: CASSFAMGVDEQYF. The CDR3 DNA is TGTGCCAGCAGTTTTGCAATGGGGGTCGATGAGCAGTACTTC.

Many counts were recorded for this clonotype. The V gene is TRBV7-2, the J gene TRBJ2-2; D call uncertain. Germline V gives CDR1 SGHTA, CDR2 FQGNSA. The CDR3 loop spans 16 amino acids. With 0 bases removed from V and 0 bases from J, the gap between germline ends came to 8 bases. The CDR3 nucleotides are TGTGCCAGCAGCTTAGCGATGCGGACGAACACCGGGGAGCTGTTTTTT. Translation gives CASSLAMRTNTGELFF.

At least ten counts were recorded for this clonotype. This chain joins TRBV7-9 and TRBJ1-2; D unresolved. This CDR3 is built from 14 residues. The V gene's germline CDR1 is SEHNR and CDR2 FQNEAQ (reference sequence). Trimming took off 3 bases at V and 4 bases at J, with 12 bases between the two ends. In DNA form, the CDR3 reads TGTGCCAGCAGCTTGGCGGGTGACGGCTATGGCTACACCTTC. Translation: CASSLAGDGYGYTF.

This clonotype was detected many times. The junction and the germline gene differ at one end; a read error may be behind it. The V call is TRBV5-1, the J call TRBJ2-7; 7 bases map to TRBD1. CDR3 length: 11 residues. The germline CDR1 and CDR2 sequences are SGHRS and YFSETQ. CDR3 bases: TGCGCCAGCAGCGACCCGGACAGGAAAGTTTTC. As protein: CASSDPDRKVF.

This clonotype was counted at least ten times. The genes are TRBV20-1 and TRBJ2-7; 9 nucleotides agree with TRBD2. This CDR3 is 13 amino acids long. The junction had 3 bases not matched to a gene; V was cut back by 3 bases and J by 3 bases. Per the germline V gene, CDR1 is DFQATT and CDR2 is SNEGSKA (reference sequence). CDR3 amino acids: CSARASGIYEQYF. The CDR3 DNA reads TGCAGTGCTAGGGCTAGCGGGATCTACGAGCAGTACTTC.

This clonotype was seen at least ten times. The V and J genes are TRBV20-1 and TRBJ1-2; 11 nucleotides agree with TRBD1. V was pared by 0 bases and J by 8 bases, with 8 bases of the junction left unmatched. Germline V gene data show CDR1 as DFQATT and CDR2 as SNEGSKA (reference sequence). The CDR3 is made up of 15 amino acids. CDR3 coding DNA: TGCAGTGCTAGAGACCTCGGACAGGGGGCAGGAGGCTACACCTTC. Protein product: CSARDLGQGAGGYTF.